Sequencing of this T cell receptor beta chain was carried out in a study of blood T cell repertoires in COVID-19. This CDR3 has 16 residues. With 2 bases clipped from V and 0 bases from J, the junction kept 2 bases outside the gene matches. As processed by the authors: Nucleated cell number was recorded as an estimate derived from reference gene primer amplification. Assay: immunoSEQ multiplex PCR; the TCRdb copy retains only in-frame clones and omits some. Clone size and V and J calls were adopted from that table, with D and trimming inferred from the DNA. Of some 300,000 clones listed, nearly 90% are singletons.

The clonotype comes from a woman aged 25 to 39 with COVID-19, enrolled during active disease. This chain uses TRBV6-7 with TRBJ2-2; 8 bases line up with TRBD1. TRBV6-7 is filed as an ORF, its function uncertain. Source material: peripheral blood. For the CDR3, the DNA is TGTGCCAGCAGTTACGGGACAGGTGCGAACACCGGGGAGCTGTTTTTT. It translates to CASSYGTGANTGELFF.